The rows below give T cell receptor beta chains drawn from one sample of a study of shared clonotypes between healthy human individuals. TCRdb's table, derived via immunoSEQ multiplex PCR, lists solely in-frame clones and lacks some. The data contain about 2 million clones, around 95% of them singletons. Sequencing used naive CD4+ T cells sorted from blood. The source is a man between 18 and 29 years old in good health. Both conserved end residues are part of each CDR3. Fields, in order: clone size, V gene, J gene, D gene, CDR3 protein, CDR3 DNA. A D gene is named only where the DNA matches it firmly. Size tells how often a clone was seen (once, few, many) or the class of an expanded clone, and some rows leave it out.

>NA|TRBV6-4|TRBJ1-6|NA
CASSDRGNNSPLHF
TGTGCCAGCAGTGACAGAGGAAATAATTCACCCCTCCACTTT
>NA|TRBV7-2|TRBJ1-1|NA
CASSLTTGLRNTEAFF
TGTGCCAGCAGCTTAACTACAGGGTTAAGGAACACTGAAGCTTTCTTT
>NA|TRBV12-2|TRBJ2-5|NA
CASRLVRRTQETQYF
TGTGCAAGTCGCTTAGTACGACGAACGCAAGAGACCCAGTACTTC
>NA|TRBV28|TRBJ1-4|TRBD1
CASSLTGTGGKLFF
TGTGCCAGCAGTCTCACCGGGACAGGGGGAAAACTGTTTTTT
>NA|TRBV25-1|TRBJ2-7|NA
CASSGGKGYEQYF
TGTGCCAGCAGTGGGGGTAAGGGCTACGAGCAGTACTTC
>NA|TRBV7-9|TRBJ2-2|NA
CASSQSRPDTGELFF
TGTGCCAGCAGCCAGTCTCGCCCGGACACCGGGGAGCTGTTTTTT
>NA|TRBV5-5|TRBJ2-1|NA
CASSGVGSGGEQFF
TGTGCCAGCAGCGGGGTAGGCTCGGGCGGTGAGCAGTTCTTC
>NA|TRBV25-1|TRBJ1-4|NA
CASSDRATNEKLFF
TGTGCCAGCAGTGACAGAGCAACTAATGAAAAACTGTTTTTT
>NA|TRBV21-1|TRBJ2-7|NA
CASSPDERGGLYEQYF
TGTGCCAGCAGCCCGGACGAGCGGGGGGGCCTCTACGAGCAGTACTTC
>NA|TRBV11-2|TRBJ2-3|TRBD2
CASSQPGLSTDTQYF
TGTGCCAGCAGCCAACCGGGACTAAGCACAGATACGCAGTATTTT
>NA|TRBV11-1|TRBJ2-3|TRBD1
CASSSPGTGPSSTDTQYF
TGTGCCAGCAGCTCACCCGGGACAGGGCCGTCTAGCACAGATACGCAGTATTTT
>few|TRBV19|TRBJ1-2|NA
CASSLILGGYGYTF
TGTGCCAGTAGTTTGATACTTGGTGGGTATGGCTACACCTTC
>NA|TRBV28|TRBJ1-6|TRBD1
CASLGDRQLIHNSPLHF
TGTGCCAGCCTGGGGGACAGACAACTTATTCATAATTCACCCCTCCACTTT
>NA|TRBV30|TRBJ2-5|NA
CAWSGYTQYF
TGTGCCTGGAGTGGTTATACCCAGTACTTC
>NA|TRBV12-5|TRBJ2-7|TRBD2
CASGLTSVSYEQYF
TGTGCTAGTGGTTTGACTAGCGTCTCCTACGAGCAGTACTTC
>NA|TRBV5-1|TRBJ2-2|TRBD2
CASRSLAGGNTGELFF
TGCGCCAGCAGGTCCCTAGCGGGGGGAAACACCGGGGAGCTGTTTTTT
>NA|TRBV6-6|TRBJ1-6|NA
CASSYSKSSNNSPLHF
TGTGCCAGCAGTTACTCGAAATCCAGCAATAATTCACCCCTCCACTTT
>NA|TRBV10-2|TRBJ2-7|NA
CASTRGRDSSYEQYF
TGCGCCAGCACCCGGGGGCGGGACAGCTCCTACGAGCAGTACTTC
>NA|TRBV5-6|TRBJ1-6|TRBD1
CASSLVGQGGSPLHF
TGTGCCAGCAGCTTGGTCGGACAGGGGGGTTCACCCCTCCACTTT
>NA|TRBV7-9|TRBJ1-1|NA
CAGRGGADTEAFF
TGTGCCGGCCGGGGGGGCGCGGACACTGAAGCTTTCTTT
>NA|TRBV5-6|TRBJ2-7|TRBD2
CASSLAGGEQYF
TGTGCCAGCAGCTTGGCGGGGGGCGAGCAGTACTTC
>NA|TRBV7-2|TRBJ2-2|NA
CASRTSGANTGELFF
TGTGCCAGCAGGACTTCGGGGGCGAACACCGGGGAGCTGTTTTTT
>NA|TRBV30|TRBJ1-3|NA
CAWKGSGNTIYF
TGTGCCTGGAAGGGCTCTGGAAACACCATATATTTT
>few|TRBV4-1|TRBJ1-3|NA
CASTLEDRGGNTIYF
TGCGCCAGCACCCTGGAGGACAGAGGTGGAAACACCATATATTTT
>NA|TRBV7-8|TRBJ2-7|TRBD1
CASSLAGQGAGEQYF
TGTGCCAGCAGCTTAGCGGGACAGGGGGCTGGCGAGCAGTACTTC
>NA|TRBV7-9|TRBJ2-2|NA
CASSLPGSTGELFF
TGTGCCAGCAGCTTACCCGGCTCGACCGGGGAGCTGTTTTTT
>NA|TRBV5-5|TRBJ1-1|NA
CASSLYGGRDTEAFF
TGTGCCAGCAGCCTCTATGGGGGCCGAGACACTGAAGCTTTCTTT
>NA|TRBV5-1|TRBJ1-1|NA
CASSGVGRKNTEAFF
TGCGCCAGCAGCGGAGTTGGCAGGAAGAACACTGAAGCTTTCTTT
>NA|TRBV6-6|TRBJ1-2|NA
CASSWKGGTNYGYTF
TGTGCCAGCAGTTGGAAGGGGGGGACGAACTATGGCTACACCTTC
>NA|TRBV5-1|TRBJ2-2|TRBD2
CASSPPLAGVTGELFF
TGCGCCAGCAGCCCCCCCTTAGCGGGAGTTACCGGGGAGCTGTTTTTT
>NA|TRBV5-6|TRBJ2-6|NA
CASSLTADGANVLTF
TGTGCCAGCAGTCTCACCGCTGATGGGGCCAACGTCCTGACTTTC
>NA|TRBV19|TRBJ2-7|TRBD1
CASSRGQPSYEQYF
TGTGCCAGTAGTCGGGGACAGCCCTCCTACGAGCAGTACTTC
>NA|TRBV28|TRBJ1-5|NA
CASNNLFSGGSGSQPQHF
TGTGCCAGCAACAACTTGTTTTCTGGGGGAAGTGGTAGCCAGCCCCAGCATTTT
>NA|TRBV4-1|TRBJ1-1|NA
CASSQLYGRDEAFF
TGCGCCAGCAGCCAACTTTACGGTCGGGATGAAGCTTTCTTT
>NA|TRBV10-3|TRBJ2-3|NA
CAISESGGTDTQYF
TGTGCCATCAGTGAGTCAGGGGGAACAGATACGCAGTATTTT
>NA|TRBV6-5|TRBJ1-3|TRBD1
CASSSAGTGPNTIYF
TGTGCCAGCAGTTCCGCCGGGACAGGGCCAAACACCATATATTTT
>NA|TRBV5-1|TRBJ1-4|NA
CASSARPGTGGEKLFF
TGCGCCAGCAGCGCAAGGCCGGGAACGGGAGGGGAAAAACTGTTTTTT
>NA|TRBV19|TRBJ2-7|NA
CASSPGFLSYEQYF
TGTGCCAGTAGTCCGGGGTTTCTCTCCTACGAGCAGTACTTC
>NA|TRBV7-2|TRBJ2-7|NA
CASSLRSSSYEQYF
TGTGCCAGCAGCTTAAGATCGAGCTCCTACGAGCAGTACTTC
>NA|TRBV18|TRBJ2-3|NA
CASSPQGLSSTDTQYF
TGTGCCAGCTCACCGCAGGGACTGTCTAGCACAGATACGCAGTATTTT
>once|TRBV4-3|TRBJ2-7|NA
CASSQDPGAGYYEQYF
TGCGCCAGCAGCCAAGATCCCGGTGCGGGGTACTACGAGCAGTACTTC